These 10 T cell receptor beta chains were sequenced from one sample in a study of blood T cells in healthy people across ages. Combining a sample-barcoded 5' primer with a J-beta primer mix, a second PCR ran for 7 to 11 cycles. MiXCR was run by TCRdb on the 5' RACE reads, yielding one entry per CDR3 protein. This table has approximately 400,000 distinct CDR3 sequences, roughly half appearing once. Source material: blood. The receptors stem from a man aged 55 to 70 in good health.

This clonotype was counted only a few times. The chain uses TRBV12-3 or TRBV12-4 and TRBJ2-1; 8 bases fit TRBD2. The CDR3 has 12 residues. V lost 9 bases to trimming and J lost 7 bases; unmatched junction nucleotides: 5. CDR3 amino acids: CASRTSKNEQFF. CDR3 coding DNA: TGTGCCAGTCGGACTAGCAAAAATGAGCAGTTCTTC.

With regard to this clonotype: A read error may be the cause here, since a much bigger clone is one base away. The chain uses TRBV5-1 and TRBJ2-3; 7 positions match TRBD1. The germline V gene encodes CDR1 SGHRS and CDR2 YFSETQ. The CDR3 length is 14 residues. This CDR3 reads CASSLGDSTDAQYF. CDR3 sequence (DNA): TGCGCCAGCAGCTTGGGGGACAGCACAGATGCGCAGTATTTT.

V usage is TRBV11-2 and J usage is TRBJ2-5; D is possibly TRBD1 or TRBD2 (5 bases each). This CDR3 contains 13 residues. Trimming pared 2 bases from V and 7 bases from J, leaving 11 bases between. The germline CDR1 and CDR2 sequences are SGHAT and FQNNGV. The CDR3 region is CASSLMTGRTQYF. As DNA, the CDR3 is TGTGCCAGCAGCTTAATGACGGGACGGACCCAGTACTTC.

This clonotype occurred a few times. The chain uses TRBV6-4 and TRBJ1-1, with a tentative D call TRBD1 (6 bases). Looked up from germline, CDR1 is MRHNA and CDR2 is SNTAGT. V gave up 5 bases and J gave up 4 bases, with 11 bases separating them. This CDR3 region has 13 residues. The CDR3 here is CASSSTGFTEAFF. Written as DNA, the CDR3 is TGTGCCAGCAGTTCTACAGGGTTCACTGAAGCTTTCTTT.

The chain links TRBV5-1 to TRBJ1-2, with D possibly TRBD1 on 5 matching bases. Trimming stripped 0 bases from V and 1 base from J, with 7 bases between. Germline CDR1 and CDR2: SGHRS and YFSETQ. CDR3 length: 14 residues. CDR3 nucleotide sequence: TGCGCCAGCAGCTTGGTACAGGATAACTATGGCTACACCTTC. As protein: CASSLVQDNYGYTF.

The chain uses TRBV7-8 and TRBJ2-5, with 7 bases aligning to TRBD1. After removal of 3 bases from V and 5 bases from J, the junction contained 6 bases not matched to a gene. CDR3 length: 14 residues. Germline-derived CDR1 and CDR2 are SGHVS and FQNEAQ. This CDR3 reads CASSFLDRWETQYF. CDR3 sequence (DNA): TGTGCCAGCAGCTTCTTGGACAGGTGGGAGACCCAGTACTTC.

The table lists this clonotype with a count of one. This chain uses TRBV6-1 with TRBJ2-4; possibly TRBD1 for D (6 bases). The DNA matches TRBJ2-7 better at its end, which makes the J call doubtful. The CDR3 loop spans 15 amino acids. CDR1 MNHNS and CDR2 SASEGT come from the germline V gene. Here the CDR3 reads CASISQGSGSYEQYF. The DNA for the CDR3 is TGTGCCAGCATTTCACAGGGTAGTGGGTCCTACGAGCAGTACTTC.

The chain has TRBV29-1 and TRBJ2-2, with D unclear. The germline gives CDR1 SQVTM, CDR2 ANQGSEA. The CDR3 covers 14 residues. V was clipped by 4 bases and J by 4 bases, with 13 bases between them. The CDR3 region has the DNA TGCAGCGTTGCTCTGGGGTCGCTCACCGGGGAGCTGTTTTTT. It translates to CSVALGSLTGELFF.

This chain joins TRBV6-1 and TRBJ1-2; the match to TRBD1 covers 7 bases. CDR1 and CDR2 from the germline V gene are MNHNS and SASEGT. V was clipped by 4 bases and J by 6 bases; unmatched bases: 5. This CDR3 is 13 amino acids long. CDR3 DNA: TGTGCCAGCAGTGGCTGGGACAGCCATGGCTACACCTTC. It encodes CASSGWDSHGYTF.

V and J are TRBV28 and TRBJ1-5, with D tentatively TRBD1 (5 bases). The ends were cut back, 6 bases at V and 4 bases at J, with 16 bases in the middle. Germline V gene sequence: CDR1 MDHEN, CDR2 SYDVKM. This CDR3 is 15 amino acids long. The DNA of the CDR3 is TGTGCCAGCAGACCCCAGGGTGTTGGGAATCAGCCCCAGCATTTT. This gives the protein CASRPQGVGNQPQHF.